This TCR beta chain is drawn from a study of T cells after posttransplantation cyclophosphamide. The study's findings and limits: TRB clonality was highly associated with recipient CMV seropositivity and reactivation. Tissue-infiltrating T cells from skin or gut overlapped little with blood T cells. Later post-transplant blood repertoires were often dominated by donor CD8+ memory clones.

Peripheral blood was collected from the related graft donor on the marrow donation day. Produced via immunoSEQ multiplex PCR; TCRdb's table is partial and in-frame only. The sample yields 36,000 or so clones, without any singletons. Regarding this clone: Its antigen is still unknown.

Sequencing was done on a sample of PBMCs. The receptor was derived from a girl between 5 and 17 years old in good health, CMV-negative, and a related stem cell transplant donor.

The CDR3, as DNA: TGTGCCAGCTCACCACCGCAGGGCGGCTATGGCTACACCTTC. This gives the protein CASSPPQGGYGYTF. The chain couples TRBV18 to TRBJ1-2; weak D call: TRBD1 (5 bases). The CDR3 is 14 amino acids. The germline gives CDR1 KGHSH, CDR2 LQKENI. V was clipped by 0 bases and J by 4 bases, with 9 bases between them.